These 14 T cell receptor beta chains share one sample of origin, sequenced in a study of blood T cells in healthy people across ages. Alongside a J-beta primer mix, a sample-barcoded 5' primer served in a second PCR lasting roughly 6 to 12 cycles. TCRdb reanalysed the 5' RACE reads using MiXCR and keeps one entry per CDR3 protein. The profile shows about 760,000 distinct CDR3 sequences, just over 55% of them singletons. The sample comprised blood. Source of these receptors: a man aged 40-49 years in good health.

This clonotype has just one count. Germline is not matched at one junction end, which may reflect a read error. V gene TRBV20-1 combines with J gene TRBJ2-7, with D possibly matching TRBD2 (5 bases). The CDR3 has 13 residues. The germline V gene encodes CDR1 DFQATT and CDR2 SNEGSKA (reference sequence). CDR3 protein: CSARAAADHEQYF. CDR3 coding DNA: TGTAGTGCTAGAGCGGCTGCAGACCACGAGCAGTACTTC.

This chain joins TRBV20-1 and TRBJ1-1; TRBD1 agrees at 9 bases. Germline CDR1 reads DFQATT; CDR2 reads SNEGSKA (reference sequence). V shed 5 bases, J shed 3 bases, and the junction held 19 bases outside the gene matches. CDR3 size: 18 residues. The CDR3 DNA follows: TGCAGTGCTCCCCGGCCGGGACAGGGCGTAATCGGGGACACTGAAGCTTTCTTT. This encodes CSAPRPGQGVIGDTEAFF.

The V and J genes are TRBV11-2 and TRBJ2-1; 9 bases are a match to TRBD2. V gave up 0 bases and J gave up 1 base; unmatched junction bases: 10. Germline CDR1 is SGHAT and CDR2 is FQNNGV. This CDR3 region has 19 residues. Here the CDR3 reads CASSLDFSAGGLSYNEQFF. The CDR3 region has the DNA TGTGCCAGCAGCTTAGATTTCTCAGCGGGAGGTCTATCCTACAATGAGCAGTTCTTC.

CDR3 nucleotide sequence: TGTGCCAGCAGCAAAGTTTCAGTCGAGCGGCCATCCTACGAGCAGTACTTC. Its protein product is CASSKVSVERPSYEQYF. This chain uses TRBV21-1 with TRBJ2-7; TRBD2 reflects the table's D call only, with no check against the DNA. TRBV21-1 is assigned pseudogene status. The CDR3 totals 17 residues.

The CDR3 loop is CSAKFGLGDNEQFF. Written as DNA, the CDR3 is TGCAGTGCTAAGTTTGGACTCGGAGACAATGAGCAGTTCTTC. The chain employs TRBV20-1 and TRBJ2-1, with TRBD2 as a possible D gene (5 bases). Looked up from germline, CDR1 is DFQATT and CDR2 is SNEGSKA (reference sequence). The CDR3 is 14 amino acids. The V end lost 4 bases, the J end lost 5 bases, and 15 bases lay between the germline ends.

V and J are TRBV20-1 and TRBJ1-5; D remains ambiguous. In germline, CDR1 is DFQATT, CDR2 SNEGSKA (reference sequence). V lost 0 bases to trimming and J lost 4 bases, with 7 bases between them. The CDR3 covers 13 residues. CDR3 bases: TGCAGTGCTAGAGAGGCCCCAAATCAGCCCCAGCATTTT. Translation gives CSAREAPNQPQHF.

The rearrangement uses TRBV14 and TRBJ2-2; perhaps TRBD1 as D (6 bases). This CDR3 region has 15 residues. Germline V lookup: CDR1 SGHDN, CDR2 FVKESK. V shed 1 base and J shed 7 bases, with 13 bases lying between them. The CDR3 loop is CASSQGDIYVGELFF. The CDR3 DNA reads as TGTGCCAGCAGCCAAGGGGACATTTATGTCGGGGAGCTGTTTTTT.

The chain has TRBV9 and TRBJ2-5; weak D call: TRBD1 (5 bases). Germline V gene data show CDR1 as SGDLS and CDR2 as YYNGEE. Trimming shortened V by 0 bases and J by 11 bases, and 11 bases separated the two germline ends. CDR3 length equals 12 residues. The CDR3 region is CASSVARDEQYF. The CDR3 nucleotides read TGTGCCAGCAGCGTAGCCAGGGATGAGCAGTACTTC.

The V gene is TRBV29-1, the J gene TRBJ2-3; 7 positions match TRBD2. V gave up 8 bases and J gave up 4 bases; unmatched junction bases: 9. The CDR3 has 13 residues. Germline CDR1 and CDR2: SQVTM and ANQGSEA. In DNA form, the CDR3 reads TGCAGCATGCGGGAGACCTCGGCAGATACGCAGTATTTT. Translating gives CSMRETSADTQYF.

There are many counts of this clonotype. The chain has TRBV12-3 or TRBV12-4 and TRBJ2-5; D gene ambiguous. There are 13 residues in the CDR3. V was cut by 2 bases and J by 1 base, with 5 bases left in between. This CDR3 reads CASSLLSQETQYF. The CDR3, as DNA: TGTGCCAGCAGTTTACTGAGCCAAGAGACCCAGTACTTC.

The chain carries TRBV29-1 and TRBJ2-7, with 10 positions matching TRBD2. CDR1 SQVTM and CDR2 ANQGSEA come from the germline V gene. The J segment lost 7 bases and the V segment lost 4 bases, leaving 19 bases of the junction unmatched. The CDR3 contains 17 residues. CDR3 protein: CSVGRLAGAKGNNEQYF. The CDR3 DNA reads TGCAGCGTTGGTCGTCTAGCGGGAGCGAAAGGTAACAATGAGCAGTACTTC.

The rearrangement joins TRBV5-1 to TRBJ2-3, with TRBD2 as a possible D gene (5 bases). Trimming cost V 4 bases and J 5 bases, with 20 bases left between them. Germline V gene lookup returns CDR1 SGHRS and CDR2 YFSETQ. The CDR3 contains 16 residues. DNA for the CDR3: TGCGCCAGCAGCCTGGACGGTCGGTCCGGAGGAGATACGCAGTATTTT. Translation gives CASSLDGRSGGDTQYF.

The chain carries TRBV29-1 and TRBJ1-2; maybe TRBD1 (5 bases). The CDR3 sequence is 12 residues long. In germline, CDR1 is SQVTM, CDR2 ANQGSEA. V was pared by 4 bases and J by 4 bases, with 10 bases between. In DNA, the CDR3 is TGCAGCGTTGGGGAGGGGACCTATGGCTACACCTTC. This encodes CSVGEGTYGYTF.

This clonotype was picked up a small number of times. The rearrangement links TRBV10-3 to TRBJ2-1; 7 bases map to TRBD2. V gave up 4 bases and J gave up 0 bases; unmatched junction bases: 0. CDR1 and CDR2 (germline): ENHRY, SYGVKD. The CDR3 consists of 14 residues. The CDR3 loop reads CAISGGSSYNEQFF. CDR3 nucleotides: TGTGCCATCAGTGGCGGGAGCTCCTACAATGAGCAGTTCTTC.